This T cell receptor beta chain appears in the sequencing data of a study of pediatric ulcerative colitis. During colonoscopy, one to two rectal pinch biopsies were collected. The method was immunoSEQ multiplex PCR; TCRdb's version includes in-frame clones alone and lacks a portion of them. This table holds 15,000 to 20,000 clones, 80% found once. The source is a boy between 10 and 17 years old who was a control in a study of pediatric ulcerative colitis. The sample taken for sequencing was gut tissue.

The CDR3 DNA sequence: TGTGCCACCAGCAGAGGGAAACCCAGGGGAAAACTGTTTTTT. This codes for CATSRGKPRGKLFF. The chain uses TRBV15 and TRBJ1-4, with TRBD1 as a possible D gene (6 bases). Germline V lookup: CDR1 LNHNV, CDR2 YYDKDF (reference sequence). The CDR3 has 14 amino acids. V lost 1 base to trimming and J lost 10 bases, with 13 bases between them.